Following are 29 T cell receptor beta chains from one sample sequenced in a study of blood T cell repertoires in COVID-19. Some clones are missing from TCRdb's copy, which holds only in-frame ones; the method was immunoSEQ multiplex PCR. The sample yields about 120,000 clones, 65% to 85% seen once. The specimen was peripheral blood. Receptors originate from a man aged 30-40 years with COVID-19, enrolled during active disease.

This clone was detected once. As DNA, the CDR3 is TGTGCCAGCAGCCTTAGCTTTCCCTCCTACAATGAGCAGTTCTTC. Amino acids: CASSLSFPSYNEQFF. The chain uses TRBV27 and TRBJ2-1; D is uncertain. Germline values: CDR1 MNHEY, CDR2 SMNVEV (reference sequence). The CDR3 extends over 15 amino acids. Between the trimmed V and J ends, which lost 6 bases and 0 bases, there was a span of 12 bases.

This clone was counted a single time. This chain joins TRBV6-4 and TRBJ2-7, with 11 positions matching TRBD2. The V gene end was trimmed by 4 bases and the J gene end by 5 bases; junction bases not matched to a gene: 7. The CDR3 length is 15 residues. Germline loops: CDR1 MRHNA, CDR2 SNTAGT. CDR3 coding DNA: TGTGCCAGCAGTGCACTACCACTAGCGGGGGACGAGCAGTACTTC. Protein product: CASSALPLAGDEQYF.

The V gene is TRBV5-1, the J gene TRBJ1-2; 9 bases line up with TRBD1. The CDR3 runs to 14 residues. V lost 4 bases and J lost 7; bases outside the gene matches: 8. Germline CDR1 SGHRS, CDR2 YFSETQ. The CDR3 protein is CASSAGQGLSGYTF. CDR3 sequence (DNA): TGCGCCAGCAGCGCGGGACAGGGTCTTAGTGGCTACACCTTC.

This clone occurred a few times. The chain uses TRBV5-6 and TRBJ1-1; D not certain. Looked up from germline, CDR1 is SGHDT and CDR2 is YYEEEE. V lost 3 bases and J 1 base, leaving 13 bases between the germline ends. The CDR3 is 15 residues long. The CDR3 is CASSSKVGENTEAFF. The CDR3, as DNA: TGTGCCAGCAGCTCAAAGGTAGGAGAGAACACTGAAGCTTTCTTT.

The rearrangement joins TRBV2 to TRBJ1-5; D is ambiguous. Germline CDR1 and CDR2: SNHLY and FYNNEI. The CDR3 sequence is 14 residues long. V was shortened by 2 bases and J by 7 bases, with 12 bases between the two germline ends. The CDR3 DNA follows: TGTGCCAGCAGTGAATCGGGGTTCCACCAGCCCCAGCATTTT. It specifies CASSESGFHQPQHF.

This chain uses TRBV18 with TRBJ2-1, with TRBD2 matching over 8 bases. CDR1 and CDR2 from the germline V gene are KGHSH and LQKENI. Trimming removed 5 bases from V and 8 bases from J; junction bases left unmatched: 8. CDR3 length: 14 residues. CDR3 in DNA: TGTGCCAGCTCATCCATAGCGGGGATAGATGAGCAGTTCTTC. As protein: CASSSIAGIDEQFF.

This clone was picked up one time. The chain is built from TRBV3-1 (or the pseudogene TRBV3-2) and TRBJ2-1; 9 bases are a match to TRBD2. CDR3 length: 17 amino acids. Per germline, CDR1 LGHDT and CDR2 YNNKEL (reference sequence). Unmatched junction bases numbered 9, after V lost 3 bases and J lost 3 bases. This chain's CDR3 is CASSHLISGGHYNEQFF. The CDR3 bases are TGTGCCAGCAGCCATCTAATTAGCGGGGGCCACTACAATGAGCAGTTCTTC.

The chain employs TRBV30 and TRBJ1-1; D is undetermined. This CDR3 has 10 amino acids. Per germline, CDR1 GTSNPN and CDR2 SVGIG (reference sequence). The CDR3 here is CADLTGKAFF. The CDR3, as DNA: TGTGCTGACCTGACGGGGAAAGCTTTCTTT.

The chain joins TRBV4-3 to TRBJ1-1, with D possibly matching TRBD1 (5 bases). With 3 bases removed from V and 5 bases from J, the gap between germline ends came to 10 bases. CDR3 length: 13 amino acids. Germline CDR1 and CDR2: LGHNA and YSLEER. For the CDR3, the DNA is TGCGCCAGCAGCCAGGGACTCGGGACTGAAGCTTTCTTT. Amino acid sequence: CASSQGLGTEAFF.

The chain has TRBV10-3 and TRBJ1-1; D is ambiguous. CDR1 is ENHRY, CDR2 SYGVKD, per germline. This CDR3 comprises 12 residues. V shed 3 bases and J shed 1 base, with 3 bases lying between them. CDR3 nucleotide sequence: TGTGCCATCAGTGACGGGAACACTGAAGCTTTCTTT. This gives the protein CAISDGNTEAFF.

The chain combines TRBV6-6 with TRBJ2-1; D is undetermined. The V end lost 2 bases, the J end lost 6 bases, and 5 bases lay between the germline ends. The CDR3 loop spans 12 amino acids. Germline values: CDR1 MNHNY, CDR2 SVGAGI (reference sequence). The DNA for the CDR3 is TGTGCCAGCAGTTACGTAGCCAATGAGCAGTTCTTC. This codes for CASSYVANEQFF.

There are a few counts of this clone. V and J are TRBV5-4 and TRBJ1-2; tentatively, D is TRBD1 (5 bases). V lost 6 bases and J 2 bases, leaving 14 bases between the germline ends. Germline loops: CDR1 SGHNT, CDR2 YYREEE (reference sequence). This CDR3 comprises 14 residues. The CDR3 bases are TGTGCCAGCACCCTACCGGGACTAAACTATGGCTACACCTTC. It encodes CASTLPGLNYGYTF.

The chain uses TRBV10-3 and TRBJ1-1, with a tentative D call TRBD1 (6 bases). In germline, CDR1 is ENHRY, CDR2 SYGVKD. The CDR3 runs to 13 residues. V was shortened by 9 bases and J by 2 bases, with 13 bases between the two germline ends. CDR3 coding DNA: TGTGCCATACGACAGGCTCTAAACACTGAAGCTTTCTTT. This translates into CAIRQALNTEAFF.

This clone was counted a few times. The chain combines TRBV28 with TRBJ1-5; D perhaps matches TRBD1 (6 bases). Germline V gene data show CDR1 as MDHEN and CDR2 as SYDVKM. V was trimmed by 1 base and J by 6 bases, leaving 19 bases between them. This CDR3 spans 17 amino acids. CDR3 DNA: TGTGCCAGCAGTTTATTGGCAGGGGCTCTCTCTAGTCAGCCCCAGCATTTT. The encoded protein is CASSLLAGALSSQPQHF.

This sequence joins TRBV7-8 and TRBJ1-1; D might be TRBD1 (5 bases). This CDR3 has 14 residues. Germline loops: CDR1 SGHVS, CDR2 FQNEAQ. V was pared by 3 bases and J by 4 bases, with 12 bases between. The CDR3 nucleotides are TGTGCCAGCAGCTTCTCAGGAAGGGGCACTGAAGCTTTCTTT. Translation gives CASSFSGRGTEAFF.

This chain uses TRBV28 with TRBJ1-6, with 7 bases identical to TRBD1. The CDR3 covers 15 residues. Germline-derived CDR1 and CDR2 are MDHEN and SYDVKM. J lost 8 bases, V lost 2 bases, and 6 bases had no gene match. CDR3 coding DNA: TGTGCCAGCAGTTTAAAACAGGGGAACTATTCACCCCTCCACTTT. Residues: CASSLKQGNYSPLHF.

The chain employs TRBV2 and TRBJ2-2, with D unclear. Germline CDR1 and CDR2: SNHLY and FYNNEI. Between the trimmed V and J ends, which lost 5 bases and 7 bases, there was a span of 8 bases. This CDR3 has 12 amino acids. DNA for the CDR3: TGTGCCAGCAGTATTTTTCGCGGGGAGCTGTTTTTT. This gives the protein CASSIFRGELFF.

V and J are TRBV5-6 and TRBJ1-3; D gene ambiguous. V was cut by 0 bases and J by 2 bases, with 12 bases left in between. Per germline, CDR1 SGHDT and CDR2 YYEEEE. The CDR3 is 16 residues long. CDR3 in amino acids: CASSLAPGIAGNTIYF. As DNA, the CDR3 is TGTGCCAGCAGCTTGGCTCCGGGGATCGCTGGAAACACCATATATTTT.

This chain connects TRBV10-3 to TRBJ1-4; possible D gene TRBD1, 5 bases. Trimming shortened V by 2 bases and J by 4 bases, and 8 bases separated the two germline ends. CDR1 and CDR2 from the germline V gene are ENHRY and SYGVKD. This CDR3 has 14 amino acids. In DNA form, the CDR3 reads TGTGCCATCAGTGAGGGGGCTTATAATGAAAAACTGTTTTTT. Its translation: CAISEGAYNEKLFF.

The gene calls are TRBV4-1 and TRBJ1-1; D is uncertain. Germline V gene data show CDR1 as MGHRA and CDR2 as YSYEKL. The CDR3 sequence is 15 residues long. V was pared by 2 bases and J by 0 bases, with 10 bases between. CDR3 residues: CASSQTRVMNTEAFF. The CDR3 coding sequence is TGCGCCAGCAGCCAAACACGGGTGATGAACACTGAAGCTTTCTTT.

V and J are TRBV5-1 and TRBJ1-2; the D gene is possibly TRBD1 (5 bases). Germline loops: CDR1 SGHRS, CDR2 YFSETQ. The CDR3 runs 15 residues. V lost 4 bases, J lost 4 bases, and 17 bases lay in between. CDR3 protein: CASSRATQEGYGYTF. In nucleotides, the CDR3 is TGCGCCAGCAGCCGGGCTACACAGGAGGGCTATGGCTACACCTTC.

The rearrangement joins TRBV7-8 to TRBJ2-7; D not resolved. CDR1 and CDR2 from the germline V gene are SGHVS and FQNEAQ. V lost 1 base to trimming and J lost 4 bases, with 8 bases between them. The CDR3 is made up of 13 amino acids. CDR3 nucleotides: TGTGCCAGCAGCTTAGGCCCGCTATACGAGCAGTACTTC. It is translated as CASSLGPLYEQYF.

The chain uses TRBV11-3 and TRBJ2-1; D unresolved. Germline lookup yields CDR1 SGHNT and CDR2 YENEEA. V was cut by 4 bases and J by 5 bases, with 15 bases left in between. CDR3 length equals 15 residues. CDR3 nucleotides: TGTGCCAGCAGCTCCCATATGAGCTTTAACAATGAGCAGTTCTTC. Translating gives CASSSHMSFNNEQFF.

The chain carries TRBV2 and TRBJ1-6, with a weak D call TRBD1 (5 bases). Germline V gene data show CDR1 as SNHLY and CDR2 as FYNNEI. Trimming shortened V by 6 bases and J by 9 bases, and 12 bases separated the two germline ends. The CDR3 has 13 amino acids. The CDR3 nucleotides read TGTGCCAGCAGGCAGGGTTTGATTTCACCCCTCCACTTT. This gives the protein CASRQGLISPLHF.

The chain combines TRBV11-3 with TRBJ1-1; 7 bases are a match to TRBD1. Germline CDR1 reads SGHNT; CDR2 reads YENEEA. CDR3 length: 15 residues. The V and J ends lost 0 bases and 3 bases, in that order; junction bases with no gene match: 4. CDR3 amino acids: CASSLEGQKYTEAFF. CDR3 coding DNA: TGTGCCAGCAGCTTAGAGGGACAGAAATACACTGAAGCTTTCTTT.

In this sample, this clone turned up a few times. The rearrangement links TRBV7-8 to TRBJ1-5; perhaps TRBD1 as D (6 bases). V shed 5 bases and J shed 1 base, with 12 bases lying between them. CDR1 SGHVS and CDR2 FQNEAQ come from the germline V gene. The CDR3 has 15 residues. CDR3 protein: CASSISTGSNQPQHF. CDR3 DNA sequence: TGTGCCAGCAGCATCTCGACAGGAAGCAATCAGCCCCAGCATTTT.

The chain employs TRBV7-9 and TRBJ2-1, with a tentative D call TRBD1 (6 bases). Germline CDR1 and CDR2: SEHNR and FQNEAQ (reference sequence). The CDR3 consists of 14 residues. V lost 5 bases and J lost 8, with 16 bases in between. The DNA of the CDR3 is TGTGCCAGCAGCCGAGACAGGTTCGGGGATGAGCAGTTCTTC. This translates into CASSRDRFGDEQFF.

The chain recombines TRBV28 with TRBJ2-1, with D perhaps matching TRBD2 (6 bases). The CDR3 sequence is 15 residues long. The V gene lost 9 bases and the J gene lost 0 bases, with 15 bases spanning the gap. Germline CDR1 and CDR2: MDHEN and SYDVKM. CDR3 nucleotides: TGTGCCAGTATGGACTACCGAAGCTCCTACAATGAGCAGTTCTTC. It yields the protein CASMDYRSSYNEQFF.

This clone was detected only once. The chain carries TRBV11-3 and TRBJ1-4; 7 nucleotides match TRBD1. This CDR3 is 14 amino acids long. Germline CDR1 SGHNT, CDR2 YENEEA. Germline trimming cut 4 bases from V and 3 bases from J; bases unmatched to any gene: 2. CDR3 DNA sequence: TGTGCCAGCAGCTCAGGACAGGCTAATGAAAAACTGTTTTTT. Its protein is CASSSGQANEKLFF.